This is a list of T cell receptor beta chains from one sample in a study of cytomegalovirus exposure and HLA in healthy donors. The repertoire was sequenced with immunoSEQ multiplex PCR; TCRdb's copy has only in-frame clones and lacks some. Of around 100,000 clones listed, 63% are singletons. Sequenced: PBMCs. The receptors stem from a human donor in good health. Each CDR3 is given without its conserved first and last residue. Fields, in order: V gene, D gene, CDR3 protein. D genes are given only for firm matches.

V gene: TRBV6-6; D gene: TRBD1; CDR3 protein: ASSYSGDSYTEAF
V gene: TRBV15; D gene: NA; CDR3 protein: ATSRDPGGNEKLF
V gene: TRBV12-2; D gene: NA; CDR3 protein: ASRLASGRRGTGELF
V gene: TRBV6-5; D gene: NA; CDR3 protein: ASSYGLGNTEAF
V gene: TRBV9; D gene: TRBD1; CDR3 protein: ASSVSGTGGSEQY
V gene: TRBV10-3; D gene: NA; CDR3 protein: AISESSFVGAGEQY
V gene: TRBV7-8; D gene: TRBD2; CDR3 protein: ASRMTGGRYNEQF
V gene: TRBV5-1; D gene: NA; CDR3 protein: ASSTYPITNYNEQF
V gene: TRBV18; D gene: NA; CDR3 protein: ASSLRGSNYEQY
V gene: TRBV7-9; D gene: TRBD1; CDR3 protein: ASSTRDRPSEQY
V gene: TRBV5-6; D gene: NA; CDR3 protein: ASSLALWDGATYNEQF
V gene: TRBV10-3; D gene: NA; CDR3 protein: AISDVRVDYGYT